The 31 T cell receptor beta chains presented below share a single source sample, sequenced in a study of cytomegalovirus exposure and HLA in healthy donors. TCRdb's copy holds only in-frame clones and misses some; the assay was immunoSEQ multiplex PCR. Of 60,000 to 90,000 clones listed, less than 95% were seen once; the top ten hold roughly 0.63%. Sequenced material: PBMCs. The receptor source for this set is a woman younger than 30 in good health and CMV-seronegative.

This clone was seen just once. The CDR3 DNA is TGCAGTGCCTCGAATCTAGCGGGCGCGTACTTC. Amino acid sequence: CSASNLAGAYF. V usage is TRBV20-1 and J usage is TRBJ2-7; 8 bases align to TRBD2. Germline loops: CDR1 DFQATT, CDR2 SNEGSKA (reference sequence). The trim removed 6 bases at V and 12 bases at J, leaving 10 bases unmatched. The CDR3 is 11 residues long.

This clone appeared a single time. The CDR3 DNA sequence: TGTGCCAGCAGTTCCGCGACAGGGATCCACGAGCAGTACTTC. This codes for CASSSATGIHEQYF. This chain joins TRBV27 and TRBJ2-7, with 7 nucleotides matching TRBD1. The CDR3 sequence is 14 residues long. J was trimmed by 5 bases and V by 4 bases; bases with no gene match: 8. The germline CDR1 and CDR2 sequences are MNHEY and SMNVEV (reference sequence).

With respect to this clone: Other DNA sequences within the sample encode an identical CDR3. The chain couples TRBV4-3 to TRBJ2-7; 9 bases are shared with TRBD1. Germline lookup yields CDR1 LGHNA and CDR2 YSLEER. J lost 1 base, V lost 3 bases, and 4 bases had no gene match. There are 15 residues in the CDR3. The CDR3 loop is CASSQDRGWSYEQYF. DNA for the CDR3: TGCGCCAGCAGCCAGGACAGGGGATGGTCCTACGAGCAGTACTTC.

The chain has TRBV5-6 and TRBJ1-6; 8 nucleotides line up with TRBD1. CDR3 length: 16 residues. The trim removed 4 bases at V and 6 bases at J, leaving 9 bases unmatched. Germline V gene data show CDR1 as SGHDT and CDR2 as YYEEEE. The CDR3 DNA reads as TGTGCCAGCAGCGCAACAGGGGGATTTTTTAATTCACCCCTCCACTTT. It is translated as CASSATGGFFNSPLHF. The variable domain in full, completed from reference TRBV5-6 and TRBJ1-6, reads DAGVTQSPTHLIKTRGQQVTLRCSPKSGHDTVSWYQQALGQGPQFIFQYYEEEERQRGNFPDRFSGHQFPNYSSELNVNALLLGDSALYLCASSATGGFFNSPLHFGNGTRLTVT.

The V and J genes are TRBV28 and TRBJ1-5; D gene unclear. V was clipped by 2 bases and J by 7 bases, with 12 bases between them. CDR1 and CDR2 (germline): MDHEN, SYDVKM. CDR3 length: 14 amino acids. The CDR3 DNA is TGTGCCAGCAGTTTAGGGTCGGGGAGGCAGCCCCAGCATTTT. Amino acid sequence: CASSLGSGRQPQHF.

The chain carries TRBV23-1 and TRBJ1-1; D may be TRBD1 (6 bases). TRBV23-1 is an open reading frame whose function is uncertain. There are 19 residues in the CDR3. Trimming left V 3 bases short and J 4 bases short, with 27 bases between. This CDR3 is CASSQHLKQGGECITEAFF. The CDR3 bases are TGCGCCAGCAGTCAGCACCTTAAACAGGGAGGGGAATGTATCACTGAAGCTTTCTTT.

The chain has TRBV19 and TRBJ1-5, with D perhaps TRBD1 (5 bases). Between the trimmed V and J ends, which lost 2 bases and 2 bases, there was a span of 10 bases. The CDR3 extends over 15 amino acids. Germline-derived CDR1 and CDR2 are LNHDA and SQIVND (reference sequence). CDR3 loop: CASSITWGGNQPQHF. The DNA for the CDR3 is TGTGCCAGTAGTATAACATGGGGGGGCAATCAGCCCCAGCATTTT.

The chain has TRBV28 and TRBJ1-5; D not resolved. The CDR3 runs 15 residues. From germline, CDR1 is MDHEN and CDR2 SYDVKM. The ends were cut back, 5 bases at V and 0 bases at J, with 11 bases in the middle. The CDR3 DNA sequence: TGTGCCAGCAGTCCCCCCACGGGTAGCAATCAGCCCCAGCATTTT. Translating gives CASSPPTGSNQPQHF. The entire variable domain, with the rest obtained from reference TRBV28 and TRBJ1-5, is as follows: DVKVTQSSRYLVKRTGEKVFLECVQDMDHENMFWYRQDPGLGLRLIYFSYDVKMKEKGDIPEGYSVSREKKERFSLILESASTNQTSMYLCASSPPTGSNQPQHFGDGTRLSIL.

V is TRBV5-5 and J is TRBJ1-2; D is unclear. The V gene's germline CDR1 is SGHKS and CDR2 YYEKEE (reference sequence). The CDR3 contains 13 residues. Trimming cost V 1 base and J 5 bases, with 9 bases left between them. For the CDR3, the DNA is TGTGCCAGCAGCTTGTCGCAGGATTATGGCTACACCTTC. Translated: CASSLSQDYGYTF.

The chain recombines TRBV5-1 with TRBJ2-2; 14 positions match TRBD2. The CDR3 has 17 residues. V lost 6 bases to trimming and J lost 0 bases; unmatched junction nucleotides: 4. Germline CDR1 reads SGHRS; CDR2 reads YFSETQ. The CDR3 region has the DNA TGCGCCAGCACTGGACTAGCGGGGGGCGCGAACACCGGGGAGCTGTTTTTT. It yields the protein CASTGLAGGANTGELFF. Using reference TRBV5-1 and TRBJ2-2 for the parts outside the CDR3, the full variable domain is KAGVTQTPRYLIKTRGQQVTLSCSPISGHRSVSWYQQTPGQGLQFLFEYFSETQRNKGNFPGRFSGRQFSNSRSEMNVSTLELGDSALYLCASTGLAGGANTGELFFGEGSRLTVL.

This chain joins TRBV30 and TRBJ1-1; perhaps TRBD1 as D (6 bases). V gave up 4 bases and J gave up 0 bases, with 12 bases separating them. The CDR3 is 14 residues long. The germline V gene encodes CDR1 GTSNPN and CDR2 SVGIG (reference sequence). In DNA, the CDR3 is TGTGCCTGGATGCCGGGACAACTGAACACTGAAGCTTTCTTT. This codes for CAWMPGQLNTEAFF.

This clone was seen once. The sample holds other DNA sequences that translate to the same CDR3. The rearrangement uses TRBV28 and TRBJ1-2; D perhaps matches TRBD1 (5 bases). The V gene lost 5 bases and the J gene lost 5 bases, with 12 bases spanning the gap. The CDR3 has 13 amino acids. Germline values: CDR1 MDHEN, CDR2 SYDVKM. For the CDR3, the DNA is TGTGCCAGCAGTCTAGGACAAGGGTATGGCTACACCTTC. It is translated as CASSLGQGYGYTF.

V gene TRBV5-1 combines with J gene TRBJ1-1; TRBD1 agrees at 9 bases. The CDR3 consists of 16 residues. Germline lookup yields CDR1 SGHRS and CDR2 YFSETQ. With V trimmed by 0 bases and J by 7 bases, 10 bases remained unmatched. The CDR3 loop reads CASSLGTDRGINEAFF. CDR3 DNA: TGCGCCAGCAGCTTGGGGACAGACAGGGGGATTAATGAAGCTTTCTTT.

V usage is TRBV5-8 and J usage is TRBJ2-5, with TRBD1 matching over 10 bases. The V and J ends lost 4 bases and 5 bases, in that order; junction bases with no gene match: 8. The length of the CDR3 is 15 residues. From germline, CDR1 is SGHTS and CDR2 YDEGEE. CDR3 DNA sequence: TGTGCCAGCAGCCCCCGGGACAGGGGCGGGGAGACCCAGTACTTC. This gives the protein CASSPRDRGGETQYF.

DNA for the CDR3: TGTGCCAGTAGTGTCCGGCCTGACCCACCCAGGGTTGAGTGGAACACTGAAGCTTTCTTT. Its translation: CASSVRPDPPRVEWNTEAFF. The chain joins TRBV19 to TRBJ1-1, with D maybe TRBD1 (5 bases). Trimming took off 5 bases at V and 1 base at J, with 29 bases between the two ends. CDR1 LNHDA and CDR2 SQIVND come from the germline V gene (reference sequence). The CDR3 extends over 20 amino acids.

The chain joins TRBV7-9 to TRBJ1-2, with a weak D call TRBD1 (6 bases). This CDR3 is built from 13 residues. Trimming pared 5 bases from V and 8 bases from J, leaving 15 bases between. Germline assignment: CDR1 SEHNR and CDR2 FQNEAQ (reference sequence). This CDR3 is CASSPAGAGGYTF. The CDR3, as DNA: TGTGCCAGCAGCCCTGCAGGGGCCGGCGGCTACACCTTC. Full variable domain (remainder filled in from reference TRBV7-9 and TRBJ1-2): DTGVSQNPRHKITKRGQNVTFRCDPISEHNRLYWYRQTLGQGPEFLTYFQNEAQLEKSRLLSDRFSAERPKGSFSTLEIQRTEQGDSAMYLCASSPAGAGGYTFGSGTRLTVV.

The gene calls are TRBV5-6 and TRBJ1-4; 8 nucleotides align to TRBD1. The V and J ends lost 4 bases and 1 base, in that order; junction bases with no gene match: 12. The CDR3 covers 18 residues. CDR1 is SGHDT and CDR2 is YYEEEE in the germline V gene. CDR3 region: CASSLAGQGHGTNEKLFF. The CDR3 nucleotides read TGTGCCAGCAGCCTCGCAGGACAGGGTCACGGAACTAATGAAAAACTGTTTTTT.

This clone is a singleton in its sample. The chain has TRBV16 and TRBJ1-5, with 12 bases identical to TRBD1. In germline, CDR1 is KGHSY, CDR2 FQNENV. Trimming cost V 5 bases and J 7 bases; bases outside gene matches: 6. The CDR3 contains 15 residues. CDR3 DNA sequence: TGTGCCAGCAGCGGGACAGGGGGCAGAACGCAGCCCCAGCATTTT. The encoded protein is CASSGTGGRTQPQHF.

The chain combines TRBV4-1 with TRBJ1-3; D possibly corresponds to TRBD1 (5 bases). Trimming left V 8 bases short and J 2 bases short, with 10 bases between. Germline assignment: CDR1 MGHRA and CDR2 YSYEKL. CDR3 length: 13 amino acids. This CDR3 is CASAGHPGNTIYF. The CDR3 coding sequence is TGCGCCAGCGCAGGGCATCCTGGAAACACCATATATTTT.

The V and J genes are TRBV2 and TRBJ1-5; TRBD1 is a possible D gene (5 bases). Trimming left V 6 bases short and J 4 bases short, with 13 bases between. This CDR3 is 14 amino acids long. Germline CDR1 is SNHLY and CDR2 is FYNNEI. For the CDR3, the DNA is TGTGCCAGCAGCGGGAGACAGTGGAATCAGCCCCAGCATTTT. This gives the protein CASSGRQWNQPQHF. The full variable domain, in which reference TRBV2 and TRBJ1-5 provide the parts outside the CDR3, is EPEVTQTPSHQVTQMGQEVILRCVPISNHLYFYWYRQILGQKVEFLVSFYNNEISEKSEIFDDQFSVERPDGSNFTLKIRSTKLEDSAMYFCASSGRQWNQPQHFGDGTRLSIL.

The chain recombines TRBV27 with TRBJ2-2, with 9 positions matching TRBD1. V was clipped by 5 bases and J by 5 bases; unmatched bases: 6. This CDR3 region has 15 residues. CDR1 and CDR2 (germline): MNHEY, SMNVEV (reference sequence). The DNA for the CDR3 is TGTGCCAGCAGTCTCGGACAGGGGTGGACCGGGGAGCTGTTTTTT. Translation: CASSLGQGWTGELFF.

This clone was detected a few times. The CDR3 nucleotides read TGTGCCAGCAGCTGGGGGGGGACCCTCCACTTT. It translates to CASSWGGTLHF. V is TRBV5-6 and J is TRBJ1-6; D may be TRBD1 (5 bases). The V gene lost 3 bases and the J gene lost 14 bases, with 9 bases spanning the gap. This CDR3 is built from 11 residues. Germline loops: CDR1 SGHDT, CDR2 YYEEEE. Supplemented by reference TRBV5-6 and TRBJ1-6, the full variable domain reads DAGVTQSPTHLIKTRGQQVTLRCSPKSGHDTVSWYQQALGQGPQFIFQYYEEEERQRGNFPDRFSGHQFPNYSSELNVNALLLGDSALYLCASSWGGTLHFGNGTRLTVT.

The chain is built from TRBV5-6 and TRBJ1-2; D gene unclear. V was shortened by 2 bases and J by 7 bases, with 15 bases between the two germline ends. Germline V lookup: CDR1 SGHDT, CDR2 YYEEEE. The CDR3 runs to 14 residues. CDR3 nucleotides: TGTGCCAGCAGCTTCCGGAATTTAAGACTTGGCTACACCTTC. It translates to CASSFRNLRLGYTF. Drawing the rest from reference TRBV5-6 and TRBJ1-2, the complete variable domain is DAGVTQSPTHLIKTRGQQVTLRCSPKSGHDTVSWYQQALGQGPQFIFQYYEEEERQRGNFPDRFSGHQFPNYSSELNVNALLLGDSALYLCASSFRNLRLGYTFGSGTRLTVV.

The V gene is TRBV5-6, the J gene TRBJ1-2; D is ambiguous. Trimming took off 1 base at V and 2 bases at J, with 15 bases between the two ends. The CDR3 has 16 residues. Looked up from germline, CDR1 is SGHDT and CDR2 is YYEEEE. CDR3 amino acids: CASSLHPQRGNYGYTF. Here the CDR3 DNA reads TGTGCCAGCAGCTTGCATCCCCAAAGAGGGAACTATGGCTACACCTTC.

The chain joins TRBV19 to TRBJ1-3; 7 nucleotides match TRBD1. CDR3 length: 16 amino acids. Trimming took 3 bases from V and 1 from J; bases not matched to a gene: 6. Germline CDR1 is LNHDA and CDR2 is SQIVND (reference sequence). In DNA form, the CDR3 reads TGTGCCAGTAGTATTCTAACAGGGGCTTCTGGAAACACCATATATTTT. Translated: CASSILTGASGNTIYF.

This clone was detected only once. The chain recombines TRBV2 with TRBJ1-2; 8 bases line up with TRBD1. CDR1 SNHLY and CDR2 FYNNEI come from the germline V gene. The CDR3 runs 21 residues. The V and J ends lost 3 bases and 1 base, in that order; junction bases with no gene match: 22. In DNA, the CDR3 is TGTGCCAGCAGTGACATAGGTGGGACAGGAGAGTTGGGGGTTCTTAACTATGGCTACACCTTC. This encodes CASSDIGGTGELGVLNYGYTF.

V and J are TRBV5-4 and TRBJ2-1, with 7 bases lining up with TRBD2. Germline assignment: CDR1 SGHNT and CDR2 YYREEE (reference sequence). Trimming at V came to 4 bases and at J to 9 bases, leaving 10 bases not matched to a gene. The CDR3 totals 14 residues. The CDR3: CASSPRLAPGEQFF. The CDR3 DNA reads as TGTGCCAGCAGCCCCCGACTAGCCCCCGGTGAGCAGTTCTTC.

The genes are TRBV7-2 and TRBJ1-6, with 7 nucleotides matching TRBD1. The CDR3 has 14 residues. V dropped 1 base and J dropped 10; count of bases not matched to a gene: 4. Germline CDR1 and CDR2: SGHTA and FQGNSA. The CDR3 bases are TGTGCCAGCAGCTTAGGACAGGGCGAGTCACCCCTCCACTTT. Amino acids: CASSLGQGESPLHF.

The V gene is TRBV6-4, the J gene TRBJ2-3; 11 positions agree with TRBD2. Germline V gives CDR1 MRHNA, CDR2 SNTAGT. This CDR3 region has 15 residues. The J segment lost 1 base and the V segment lost 5 bases, leaving 2 bases of the junction unmatched. CDR3 DNA sequence: TGTGCCAGCAGTTTGACTAGCGGGGGCACAGATACGCAGTATTTT. Its protein is CASSLTSGGTDTQYF.

This chain connects TRBV27 to TRBJ2-3; possibly TRBD2 for D (7 bases). V lost 6 bases and J 2 bases, leaving 15 bases between the germline ends. CDR1 is MNHEY, CDR2 SMNVEV, per germline (reference sequence). CDR3 size: 15 residues. In DNA form, the CDR3 reads TGTGCCAGCAGCCTGCGGGGGCTTCTCACAGATACGCAGTATTTT. It specifies CASSLRGLLTDTQYF.

CDR3 DNA: TGTGCCAGCAGTGACTCGGGACAGGGGATATACGAGCAGTACTTC. Protein product: CASSDSGQGIYEQYF. The chain employs TRBV6-1 and TRBJ2-7; TRBD1 matches at 10 bases. CDR3 size: 15 residues. The V and J ends lost 3 bases and 4 bases, in that order; junction bases with no gene match: 6. Per the germline V gene, CDR1 is MNHNS and CDR2 is SASEGT.